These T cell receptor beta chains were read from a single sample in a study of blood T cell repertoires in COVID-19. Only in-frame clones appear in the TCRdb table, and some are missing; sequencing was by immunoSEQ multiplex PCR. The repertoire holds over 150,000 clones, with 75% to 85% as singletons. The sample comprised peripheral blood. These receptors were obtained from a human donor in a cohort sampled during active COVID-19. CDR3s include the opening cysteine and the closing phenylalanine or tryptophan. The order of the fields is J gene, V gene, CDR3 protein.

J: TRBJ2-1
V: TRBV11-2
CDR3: CASRRLAGGMPEQFF

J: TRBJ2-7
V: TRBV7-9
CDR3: CASSGATSAPEEEQYF

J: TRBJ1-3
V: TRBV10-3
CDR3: CAISESTGVNSGNTIYF

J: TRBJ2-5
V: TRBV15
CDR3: CATSRDRQETQYF

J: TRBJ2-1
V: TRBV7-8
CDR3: CASSTQPGLERNEQFF

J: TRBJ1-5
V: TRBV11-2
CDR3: CASSLVGASNQPQHF

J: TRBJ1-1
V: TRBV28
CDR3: CASSLQGNGAFF

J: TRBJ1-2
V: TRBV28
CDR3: CAVRAPASYGYTF

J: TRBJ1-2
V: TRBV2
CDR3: CASTAQQGARYGYTF

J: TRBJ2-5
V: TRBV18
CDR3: CASSPQGGETQYF

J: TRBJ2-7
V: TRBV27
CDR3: CASSIAGISYEQYF

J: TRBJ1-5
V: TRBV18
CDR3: CASSLRPGQGDPQHF

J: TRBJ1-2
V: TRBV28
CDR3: CASTGQNYGYTF

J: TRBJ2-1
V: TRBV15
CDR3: CATSRDPGYEQFF

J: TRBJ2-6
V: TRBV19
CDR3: CASSIGDRVGPGANVLTF

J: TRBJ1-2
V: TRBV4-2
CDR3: CASSHGTGTNYGYTF

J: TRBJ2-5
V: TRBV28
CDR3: CASRGLGTSGGETQYF

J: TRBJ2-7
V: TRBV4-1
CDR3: CASSQDGSDSYEQYF

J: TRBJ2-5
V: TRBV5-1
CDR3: CASSLAPRKQETQYF

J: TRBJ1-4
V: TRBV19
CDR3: CASSGQAATNEKLFF